Shown below are 26 T cell receptor beta chains from a single sample sequenced in a study of CD8 T cells in Susac syndrome. Random hexamers served to reverse transcribe roughly 0.45 to 1 ug RNA. One entry per CDR3 protein, called by TCRdb with MiXCR from the immunoSEQ multiplex PCR reads. The sample includes under 550,000 distinct CDR3 sequences, 85% of them seen just once. What was sequenced was CD8+ T cells from PBMCs. The receptor source for this set is a human donor with multiple sclerosis.

The sample holds one count of this clonotype. The chain uses TRBV28 and TRBJ1-1, with 8 bases aligning to TRBD1. The V gene end was trimmed by 6 bases and the J gene end by 3 bases; junction bases not matched to a gene: 15. The CDR3 runs to 17 residues. The germline V gene has CDR1 MDHEN and CDR2 SYDVKM. The CDR3 nucleotides are TGTGCCAGCAGGTCAGGGGGCTCGGTTGGAGGGGACACTGAAGCTTTCTTT. Protein sequence: CASRSGGSVGGDTEAFF.

The chain carries TRBV7-6 and TRBJ2-1; TRBD2 matches 9 bases. CDR3 length equals 17 residues. Trimming took 3 bases from V and 0 from J; bases not matched to a gene: 6. Germline loops: CDR1 SGHVS, CDR2 FNYEAQ. The DNA of the CDR3 is TGTGCCAGCAGCTTGGGTAGCGGGAGAGGCTCCTACAATGAGCAGTTCTTC. This gives the protein CASSLGSGRGSYNEQFF.

J is TRBJ2-7 and V is TRBV28; no definite D call. Trimming removed 6 bases at V and 5 bases at J, with 20 bases between. Germline V CDR1 and CDR2: MDHEN, SYDVKM. The CDR3 covers 15 residues. CDR3 coding DNA: TGTGCCAGCAGCCGAGACACCGTCACGCACAACGAGCAGTACTTC. This translates into CASSRDTVTHNEQYF.

The chain links TRBV27 to TRBJ2-3; tentative D call: TRBD1 (5 bases). CDR3 length: 13 amino acids. Germline CDR1 MNHEY, CDR2 SMNVEV (reference sequence). The V gene lost 4 bases and the J gene lost 3 bases, with 8 bases spanning the gap. The DNA for the CDR3 is TGTGCCAGCAGTTCCCAGGGAACAGATACGCAGTATTTT. Translated: CASSSQGTDTQYF.

This clonotype occurred once. The J gene is TRBJ2-7, the V gene TRBV10-3, with D possibly TRBD1 on 6 matching bases. The germline V gene has CDR1 ENHRY and CDR2 SYGVKD. This CDR3 comprises 14 residues. Deletions cut 8 bases from V and 2 bases from J, with 16 bases between. The CDR3 spells CAILRRDKPYEQYF. CDR3 DNA sequence: TGTGCCATCCTTCGCCGGGACAAGCCCTACGAGCAGTACTTC.

The chain is built from TRBV2 and TRBJ1-5; no clear D gene. This CDR3 region has 14 residues. The germline gives CDR1 SNHLY, CDR2 FYNNEI. Trimming removed 4 bases from V and 2 bases from J, with 9 bases in between. Written as DNA, the CDR3 is TGTGCCAGCAGTGCCCAGATAGGCAATCAGCCCCAGCATTTT. Translation: CASSAQIGNQPQHF.

The chain has TRBV29-1 and TRBJ2-7; TRBD2 aligns across 7 bases. The CDR3 runs 14 residues. Germline lookup yields CDR1 SQVTM and CDR2 ANQGSEA. Unmatched junction bases numbered 10, after V lost 2 bases and J lost 6 bases. The CDR3 protein is CSVEMGQGLSEQYF. In nucleotides, the CDR3 is TGCAGCGTTGAAATGGGGCAGGGACTAAGCGAGCAGTACTTC.

The rearrangement uses TRBV29-1 and TRBJ2-1, with TRBD2 matching 11 bases. Germline values: CDR1 SQVTM, CDR2 ANQGSEA. The CDR3 has 14 amino acids. V was clipped by 6 bases and J by 6 bases; unmatched bases: 7. The CDR3 reads CSVPIAGGPNEQFF. The CDR3 region has the DNA TGCAGCGTCCCTATAGCGGGAGGGCCCAATGAGCAGTTCTTC.

The V and J genes are TRBV27 and TRBJ2-1; either TRBD1 or TRBD2 may supply D (5 bases each). The CDR3 contains 13 residues. Germline assignment: CDR1 MNHEY and CDR2 SMNVEV (reference sequence). Trimming cost V 6 bases and J 10 bases, with 16 bases left between them. CDR3 amino acids: CASSLRGSYEQFF. The CDR3 DNA is TGTGCCAGCAGCCTACGGGGCTCGTACGAGCAGTTCTTC.

CDR3 coding DNA: TGTGCCAGCAGCCAAGCCGGGACTAGCGCGGTCAATGAGCAGTTCTTC. As protein: CASSQAGTSAVNEQFF. V is TRBV4-2 and J is TRBJ2-1; 10 nucleotides line up with TRBD2. The germline V gene has CDR1 LGHNA and CDR2 YNFKEQ. Trimming took 1 base from V and 6 from J; bases not matched to a gene: 6. The CDR3 runs 16 residues.

The chain has TRBV27 and TRBJ2-1; 7 bases are a match to TRBD1. Trimming took 7 bases from V and 7 from J; bases not matched to a gene: 7. Germline CDR1 reads MNHEY; CDR2 reads SMNVEV (reference sequence). This CDR3 has 13 amino acids. In DNA form, the CDR3 reads TGTGCCAGCAATACAGGGGTAAGGAATGAGCAGTTCTTC. Protein: CASNTGVRNEQFF.

This chain connects TRBV5-1 to TRBJ1-2; 9 bases match TRBD1. The CDR3 extends over 16 amino acids. V trimming: 6 bases; J trimming: 0 bases; junction bases outside the gene matches: 9. Germline loops: CDR1 SGHRS, CDR2 YFSETQ. CDR3 region: CASTPGQGEANYGYTF. As DNA, the CDR3 is TGCGCCAGCACTCCGGGACAGGGTGAAGCTAACTATGGCTACACCTTC. The entire variable domain, with the rest obtained from reference TRBV5-1 and TRBJ1-2, is as follows: KAGVTQTPRYLIKTRGQQVTLSCSPISGHRSVSWYQQTPGQGLQFLFEYFSETQRNKGNFPGRFSGRQFSNSRSEMNVSTLELGDSALYLCASTPGQGEANYGYTFGSGTRLTVV.

This clonotype has only a few counts. The CDR3 DNA reads as TGTGCCAGCAGCGGCACCGGGACCGACTATGGCTACACCTTC. Its translation: CASSGTGTDYGYTF. The chain employs TRBV7-9 and TRBJ1-2; perhaps TRBD1 as D (5 bases). V was clipped by 5 bases and J by 3 bases, with 13 bases between them. This CDR3 has 14 amino acids. Germline CDR1 reads SEHNR; CDR2 reads FQNEAQ (reference sequence).

The rearrangement links TRBV7-9 to TRBJ1-1, with no clear D. This CDR3 has 13 residues. Trimming cost V 0 bases and J 6 bases, with 8 bases left between them. Germline-derived CDR1 and CDR2 are SEHNR and FQNEAQ (reference sequence). The CDR3 DNA is TGTGCCAGCAGCTTAGCCAAGGAGCCTGAAGCTTTCTTT. Amino acids: CASSLAKEPEAFF.

This chain uses TRBV27 with TRBJ1-1; no firm D call. This CDR3 comprises 14 residues. The germline gives CDR1 MNHEY, CDR2 SMNVEV (reference sequence). Trimming cost V 5 bases and J 2 bases, with 12 bases left between them. The CDR3 sequence is CASSPIQLNTEAFF. DNA of the CDR3: TGTGCCAGCAGTCCTATTCAGCTTAACACTGAAGCTTTCTTT.

This chain joins TRBV4-1 and TRBJ1-1; D unclear. Trimming shortened V by 0 bases and J by 5 bases, and 13 bases separated the two germline ends. CDR3 length equals 15 residues. CDR1 is MGHRA and CDR2 is YSYEKL in the germline V gene. The CDR3 protein is CASSQELGQPTEAFF. For the CDR3, the DNA is TGCGCCAGCAGCCAAGAATTAGGGCAGCCAACTGAAGCTTTCTTT.

The chain links TRBV12-3 or TRBV12-4 to TRBJ1-5; D remains ambiguous. The CDR3 totals 14 residues. The germline V and J ends were trimmed by 6 bases and 9 bases, with 18 bases remaining between them. CDR3 coding DNA: TGTGCCAGCAGCTGGGCCCCCCGGACGCGGCCCCAGCATTTT. Amino acid sequence: CASSWAPRTRPQHF.

This chain links TRBV27 with TRBJ1-6, with 7 bases fitting TRBD1. From germline, CDR1 is MNHEY and CDR2 SMNVEV (reference sequence). V was pared by 5 bases and J by 9 bases, with 10 bases of the junction left unmatched. The CDR3 has 15 residues. The CDR3 region is CASSHPWDRGSPLHF. CDR3 in DNA: TGTGCCAGCAGTCACCCATGGGACAGAGGTTCACCCCTCCACTTT.

This chain joins TRBV6-1 and TRBJ1-4; 10 positions agree with TRBD1. With V trimmed by 1 base and J by 7 bases, 0 bases remained unmatched. The CDR3 is 14 amino acids. Germline loops: CDR1 MNHNS, CDR2 SASEGT. The CDR3 loop is CASSEGQGAEKLFF. CDR3 coding DNA: TGTGCCAGCAGTGAAGGACAGGGGGCTGAAAAACTGTTTTTT.

The V gene is TRBV12-3 or TRBV12-4, the J gene TRBJ2-1; D unclear. The CDR3 has 14 residues. V shed 4 bases and J shed 6 bases, with 13 bases lying between them. The chain's CDR3 is CASSSPTEINEQFF. The CDR3 bases are TGTGCCAGCAGTTCCCCAACAGAAATCAATGAGCAGTTCTTC.

The CDR3 DNA reads as TGTGCCAGCAGTCACTCCGGGACAGGGGACTTAGTTGGCTACACCTTC. Protein sequence: CASSHSGTGDLVGYTF. The chain couples TRBV27 to TRBJ1-2; 10 bases align to TRBD1. This CDR3 spans 16 amino acids. V gave up 5 bases and J gave up 7 bases; unmatched junction bases: 13. In germline, CDR1 is MNHEY, CDR2 SMNVEV (reference sequence).

This chain uses TRBV30 with TRBJ2-4; D remains unclear. This CDR3 contains 15 residues. V was pared by 0 bases and J by 6 bases, with 15 bases between. Germline CDR1 GTSNPN, CDR2 SVGIG (reference sequence). The CDR3 bases are TGTGCCTGGAGTGTGGGCCATCCCCAAGGAAACATTCAGTACTTC. This translates into CAWSVGHPQGNIQYF.

V usage is TRBV4-1 and J usage is TRBJ1-5; TRBD1 aligns across 8 bases. V dropped 0 bases and J dropped 4; count of bases not matched to a gene: 5. The germline V gene encodes CDR1 MGHRA and CDR2 YSYEKL. The CDR3 is made up of 16 amino acids. The chain's CDR3 is CASSQDLTGGNQPQHF. CDR3 DNA sequence: TGCGCCAGCAGCCAAGATCTAACAGGGGGTAATCAGCCCCAGCATTTT.

V gene TRBV6-5 combines with J gene TRBJ2-6; no clear D gene. The V and J ends lost 2 bases and 13 bases respectively, with 12 bases between them. Germline CDR1 reads MNHEY; CDR2 reads SVGAGI. The CDR3 loop spans 13 amino acids. The CDR3 region has the DNA TGTGCCAGCAGTTACGTGCCTTTATTAGTCCTGACTTTC. Translation: CASSYVPLLVLTF.

The J gene is TRBJ2-1, the V gene TRBV9; D remains ambiguous. Germline CDR1 reads SGDLS; CDR2 reads YYNGEE. This CDR3 is built from 12 residues. V was clipped by 3 bases and J by 3 bases, with 4 bases between them. This chain's CDR3 is CASSANYNEQFF. The DNA of the CDR3 is TGTGCCAGCAGCGCCAACTACAATGAGCAGTTCTTC.

The chain carries TRBV4-1 and TRBJ1-1; unclear D gene. The CDR3 loop spans 13 amino acids. CDR1 is MGHRA, CDR2 YSYEKL, per germline. The V gene lost 3 bases and the J gene lost 1 base, with 6 bases spanning the gap. The CDR3 sequence is CASSQYKNTEAFF. Here the CDR3 DNA reads TGCGCCAGCAGCCAGTACAAGAACACTGAAGCTTTCTTT.